These 3 T cell receptor beta chains originate from one sample sequenced in a study of shared clonotypes between healthy human individuals. CD45RO-negative cells were positively selected for CCR7, leaving out terminally differentiated effector memory CD45RA+ cells. This table comes from immunoSEQ multiplex PCR, and its TCRdb copy is limited to in-frame clones, with some not included. The table shows about 2 million clones, with about 95% occurring only once. Sequenced material: naive CD8+ T cells sorted from blood. These TCRs come from a man aged 18 to 30 in good health.

This clone has a single count. The sample carries other DNA sequences with the same CDR3. The chain combines TRBV9 with TRBJ2-7; the D gene is possibly TRBD1 (5 bases). V lost 0 bases and J 4 bases, leaving 11 bases between the germline ends. Germline lookup yields CDR1 SGDLS and CDR2 YYNGEE. The CDR3 loop spans 14 amino acids. DNA of the CDR3: TGTGCCAGCAGCGTAGGTGGCAGGGAATACGAGCAGTACTTC. Translated, it gives CASSVGGREYEQYF.

The chain has TRBV5-1 and TRBJ1-2; D may be TRBD1 (5 bases). V was cut by 1 base and J by 3 bases, with 7 bases left in between. Looked up from germline, CDR1 is SGHRS and CDR2 is YFSETQ. This CDR3 region has 13 residues. CDR3 loop: CASSLSRDYGYTF. CDR3 bases: TGCGCCAGCAGCTTGTCCAGGGACTATGGCTACACCTTC.

The rearrangement uses TRBV6-5 and TRBJ2-7; the D gene is possibly TRBD1 (5 bases). This CDR3 is 14 amino acids long. CDR1 and CDR2 (germline): MNHEY, SVGAGI. The V and J ends lost 6 bases and 2 bases respectively, with 14 bases between them. The CDR3 is CASSRQFGAYEQYF. The CDR3 region has the DNA TGTGCCAGCAGCCGACAGTTTGGGGCCTACGAGCAGTACTTC.